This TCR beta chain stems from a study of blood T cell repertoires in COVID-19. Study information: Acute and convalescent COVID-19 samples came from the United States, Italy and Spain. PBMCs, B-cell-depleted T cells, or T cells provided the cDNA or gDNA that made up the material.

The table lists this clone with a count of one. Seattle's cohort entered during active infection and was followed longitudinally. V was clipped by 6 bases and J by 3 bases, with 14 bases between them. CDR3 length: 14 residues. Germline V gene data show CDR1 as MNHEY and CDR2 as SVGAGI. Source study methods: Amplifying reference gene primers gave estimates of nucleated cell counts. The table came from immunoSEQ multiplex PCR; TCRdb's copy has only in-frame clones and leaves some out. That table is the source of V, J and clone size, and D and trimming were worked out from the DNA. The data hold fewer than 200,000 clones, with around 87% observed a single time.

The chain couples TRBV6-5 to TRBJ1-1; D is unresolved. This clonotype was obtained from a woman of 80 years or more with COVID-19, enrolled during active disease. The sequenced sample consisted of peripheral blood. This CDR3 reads CASRGSPGDTEAFF. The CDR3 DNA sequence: TGTGCCAGCAGGGGGAGCCCCGGGGACACTGAAGCTTTCTTT.